The text below deals with one T cell receptor beta chain. Sequencing used immunoSEQ multiplex PCR; TCRdb keeps in-frame clones, though not all of them. Of about 1 million clones detected, more than 65% appear once; the ten largest clones hold approximately 1.5%. The record originates from a study of shared clonotypes between healthy human individuals. Germline values: CDR1 MNHNS, CDR2 SASEGT. This CDR3 is 16 amino acids long. V shed 3 bases and J shed 0 bases, with 13 bases lying between them. The V and J genes are TRBV6-1 and TRBJ2-3, with D possibly TRBD2 on 6 matching bases. The specimen sequenced was memory CD4+ T cells sorted from blood. Subset defined: CD45RA-negative fraction. The clonotype originates from a man aged 18 to 30 in good health. CDR3 amino acids: CASSESLALSTDTQYF. Written as DNA, the CDR3 is TGTGCCAGCAGTGAGTCTCTAGCGCTAAGCACAGATACGCAGTATTTT.